The sequence of this T cell receptor (beta chain) was determined in a study of T-cell reconstitution after alpha-beta-depleted transplantation in children. During its preparation, the TCRbeta library received unique molecular identifiers. Via MiXCR, TCRdb re-called the PCR reads, giving one row per CDR3 protein. The repertoire consists of 450,000 to 700,000 distinct CDR3 sequences, with 25% to 30% occurring once and the leading ten covering 30% to 40%. Study-wide findings and caveats: Expanded graft clones, several hundred of them, were reportedly the source of alpha-beta T cells about two months after transplant. Newly made T cells mostly supplied T-cell counts and diversity one year after transplant.

The CDR3 is 15 amino acids. V lost 6 bases and J lost 7; bases outside the gene matches: 11. Looked up from germline, CDR1 is SGHTA and CDR2 is FQGNSA. This clonotype was counted a few times. Antigen: not known. This clonotype was obtained from a boy under two years old with Wiskott-Aldrich syndrome, due to receive a stem cell transplant. This sequence joins TRBV7-2 and TRBJ2-2; 7 positions match TRBD1. Sequencing used PBMCs, obtained before TCRalphabeta/CD19-depleted stem cell transplant. The CDR3 sequence: CASSSRQGIYGELFF. The CDR3 nucleotides are TGTGCCAGCAGTTCCAGACAGGGTATTTACGGGGAGCTGTTTTTT.